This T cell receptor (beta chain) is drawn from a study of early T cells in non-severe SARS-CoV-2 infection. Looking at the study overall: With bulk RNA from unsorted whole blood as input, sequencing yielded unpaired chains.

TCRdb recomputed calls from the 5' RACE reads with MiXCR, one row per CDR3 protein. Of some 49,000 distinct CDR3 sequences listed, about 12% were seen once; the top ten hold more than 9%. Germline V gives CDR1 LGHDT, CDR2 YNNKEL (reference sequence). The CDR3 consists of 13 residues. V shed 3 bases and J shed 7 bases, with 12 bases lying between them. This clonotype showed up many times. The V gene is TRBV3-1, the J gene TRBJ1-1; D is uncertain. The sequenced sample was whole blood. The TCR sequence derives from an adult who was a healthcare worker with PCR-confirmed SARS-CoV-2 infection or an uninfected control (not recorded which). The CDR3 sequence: CASSQISGLEAFF. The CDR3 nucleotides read TGTGCCAGCAGCCAGATCTCCGGGCTTGAAGCTTTCTTT.